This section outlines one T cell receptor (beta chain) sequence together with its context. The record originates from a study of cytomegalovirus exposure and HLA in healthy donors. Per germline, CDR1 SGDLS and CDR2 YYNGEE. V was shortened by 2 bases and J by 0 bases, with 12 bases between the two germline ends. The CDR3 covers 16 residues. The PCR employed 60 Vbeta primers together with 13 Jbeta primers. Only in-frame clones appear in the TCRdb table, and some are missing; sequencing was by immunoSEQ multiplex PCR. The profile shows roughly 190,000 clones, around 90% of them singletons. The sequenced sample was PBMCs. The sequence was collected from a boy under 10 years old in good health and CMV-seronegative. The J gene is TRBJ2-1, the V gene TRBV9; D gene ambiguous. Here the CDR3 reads CASSVAIDNSYNEQFF. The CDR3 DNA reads TGTGCCAGCAGCGTTGCTATAGACAACTCCTACAATGAGCAGTTCTTC.